Sequencing of this T cell receptor (beta chain) was carried out in a study of blood T cell repertoires in COVID-19. Study-wide context: PBMCs, B-cell-depleted T cells, or T cells were the source of the cDNA or gDNA that made up the material.

As originally analysed: Reference gene primers were amplified, and this amplification served to estimate nucleated cell counts. Sequenced by immunoSEQ multiplex PCR; TCRdb stores in-frame clones only, minus some. V and J calls and clone size are copied from that table; D and trimming were computed from the DNA. The sample records 70,000 to 100,000 clones, 75% to 90% being singletons. The CDR3 loop spans 14 amino acids. Germline lookup yields CDR1 GTSNPN and CDR2 SVGIG (reference sequence). Trimming pared 7 bases from V and 2 bases from J, leaving 15 bases between. The sequence derives from an older man with active or convalescent COVID-19. The sample taken for sequencing was peripheral blood. The chain links TRBV30 to TRBJ2-1; D call uncertain. The CDR3 coding sequence is TGTGCCTTGATTGCCCACCCGGCCTACAATGAGCAGTTCTTC. This sequence encodes CALIAHPAYNEQFF.